This TCR beta chain was identified during a study of shared clonotypes between healthy human individuals. Measured with immunoSEQ multiplex PCR; TCRdb has only the in-frame clones, and not every one. The sample yields approximately 320,000 clones, 87% seen once. Regarding the study as a whole: Only blood was sampled; tissue repertoires likely differ. Only a few donors were included, so the genetic and exposure-history diversity represented was limited. Between a few donors, naive CD4 clonotypes were shared at a level of approximately 5%. Relative to clonotypes present in all four donors, those not shared had lower generation probabilities.

In regard to this clone: Antigen: not known. The sample contains more than one DNA sequence encoding this CDR3.

Sequencing was carried out using memory CD8+ T cells sorted from blood. The subset is: CD45RO+ cells pooled with CCR7-negative TemRA cells. The clonotype comes from a man in his late teens or twenties in good health.

CDR3 amino acids: CAWSGGNTEAFF. In nucleotides, the CDR3 is TGTGCCTGGAGCGGGGGGAACACTGAAGCTTTCTTT. V is TRBV30 and J is TRBJ1-1; D may be TRBD1 (5 bases). Germline CDR1 is GTSNPN and CDR2 is SVGIG (reference sequence). CDR3 length: 12 amino acids. Trimming stripped 3 bases from V and 1 base from J, with 6 bases between.